The subject of this entry is one T cell receptor (beta chain). This specimen belongs to a study of T-cell reconstitution after alpha-beta-depleted transplantation in children. This CDR3 spans 19 amino acids. Germline V gene data show CDR1 as SGDLS and CDR2 as YYNGEE. The ends lost 4 bases at V and 2 bases at J; junction bases unmatched: 18. The library targeted TCRbeta and was prepared with unique molecular identifiers. Each CDR3 protein is one row after TCRdb ran MiXCR on the PCR reads. The sample records almost 500,000 distinct CDR3 sequences, about an eighth being singletons. V is TRBV9 and J is TRBJ1-1; 9 nucleotides align to TRBD1. The sequenced sample was PBMCs from the stem cell graft donor, obtained from the stem cell graft. The TCR originated in a human donor who donated a stem cell graft to a child with combined immunodeficiency. Here the CDR3 reads CASSPSPYRGLRGNTEAFF. The CDR3 nucleotides read TGTGCCAGCAGCCCCTCCCCGTACAGGGGGCTGAGGGGAAACACTGAAGCTTTCTTT.